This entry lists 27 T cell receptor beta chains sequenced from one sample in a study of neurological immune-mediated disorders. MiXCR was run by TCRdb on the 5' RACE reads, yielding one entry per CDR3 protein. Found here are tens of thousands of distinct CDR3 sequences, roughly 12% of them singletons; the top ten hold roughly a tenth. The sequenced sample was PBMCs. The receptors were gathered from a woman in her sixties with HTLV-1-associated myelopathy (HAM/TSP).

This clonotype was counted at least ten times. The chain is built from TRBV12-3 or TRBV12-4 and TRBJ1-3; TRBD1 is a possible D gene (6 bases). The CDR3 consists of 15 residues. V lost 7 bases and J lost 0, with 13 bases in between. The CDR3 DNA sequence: TGTGCCAGCACTCCAAGGGGGGGCTCTGGAAACACCATATATTTT. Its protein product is CASTPRGGSGNTIYF.

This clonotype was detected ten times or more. As DNA, the CDR3 is TGTGCCAGCAGTTTATGCCGGGACAGGGCTTGCGAGCAGTACTTC. Translating gives CASSLCRDRACEQYF. The chain joins TRBV28 to TRBJ2-7; 9 positions match TRBD1. Germline lookup yields CDR1 MDHEN and CDR2 SYDVKM. CDR3 length: 15 residues. The V and J ends lost 0 bases and 6 bases, in that order; junction bases with no gene match: 6.

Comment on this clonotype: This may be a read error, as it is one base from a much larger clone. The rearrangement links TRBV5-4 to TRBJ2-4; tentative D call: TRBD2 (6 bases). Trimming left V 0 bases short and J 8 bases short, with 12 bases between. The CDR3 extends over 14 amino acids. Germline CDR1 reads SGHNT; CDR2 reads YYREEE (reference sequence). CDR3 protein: CASSLVGGRDIQYF. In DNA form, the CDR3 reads TGTGCCAGCAGCTTGGTCGGGGGAAGGGACATTCAGTACTTC.

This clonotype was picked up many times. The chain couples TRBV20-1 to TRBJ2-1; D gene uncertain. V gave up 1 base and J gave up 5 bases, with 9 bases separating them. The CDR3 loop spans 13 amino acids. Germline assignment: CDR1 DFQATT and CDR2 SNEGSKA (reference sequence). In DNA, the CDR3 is TGCAGTGCTAGAGGGAGTTTCGACAATGAGCAGTTCTTC. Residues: CSARGSFDNEQFF.

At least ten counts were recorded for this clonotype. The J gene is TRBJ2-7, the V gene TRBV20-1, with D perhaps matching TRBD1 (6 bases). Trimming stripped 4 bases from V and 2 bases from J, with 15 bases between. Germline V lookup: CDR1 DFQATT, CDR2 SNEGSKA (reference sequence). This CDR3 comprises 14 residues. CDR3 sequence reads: CSATPGAGPYEQYF. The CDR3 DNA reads TGCAGTGCTACGCCAGGGGCTGGACCCTACGAGCAGTACTTC.

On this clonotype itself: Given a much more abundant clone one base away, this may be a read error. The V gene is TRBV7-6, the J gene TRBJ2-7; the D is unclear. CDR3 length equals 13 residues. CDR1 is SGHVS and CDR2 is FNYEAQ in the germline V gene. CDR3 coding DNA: TGTGCCAGCAGCTTAGAGTGGAGCTACGAGAAGTACTTC. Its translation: CASSLEWSYEKYF.

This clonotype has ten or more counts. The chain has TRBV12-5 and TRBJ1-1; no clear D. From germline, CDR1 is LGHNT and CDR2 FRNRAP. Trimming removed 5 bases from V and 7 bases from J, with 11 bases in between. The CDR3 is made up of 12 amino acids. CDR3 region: CASGPDGNEAFF. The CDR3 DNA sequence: TGTGCTAGTGGTCCGGACGGGAATGAAGCTTTCTTT.

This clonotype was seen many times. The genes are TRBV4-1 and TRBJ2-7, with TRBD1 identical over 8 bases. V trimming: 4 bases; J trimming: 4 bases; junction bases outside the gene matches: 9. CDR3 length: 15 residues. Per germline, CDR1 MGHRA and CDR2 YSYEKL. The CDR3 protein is CASSPADRETYEQYF. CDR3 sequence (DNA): TGCGCCAGCAGCCCCGCGGACAGGGAGACATACGAGCAGTACTTC.

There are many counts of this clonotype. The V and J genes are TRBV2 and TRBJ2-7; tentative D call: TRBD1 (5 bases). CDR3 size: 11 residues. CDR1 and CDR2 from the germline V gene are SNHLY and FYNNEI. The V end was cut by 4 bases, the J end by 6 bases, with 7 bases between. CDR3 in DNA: TGTGCCAGCAGTGGGCAGGGCGAGCAGTACTTC. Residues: CASSGQGEQYF.

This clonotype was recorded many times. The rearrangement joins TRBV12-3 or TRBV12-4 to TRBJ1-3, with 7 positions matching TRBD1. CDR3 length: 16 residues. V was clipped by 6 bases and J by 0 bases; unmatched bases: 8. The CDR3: CASSPWGQPSGNTIYF. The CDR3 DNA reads TGTGCCAGCAGCCCATGGGGACAGCCCTCTGGAAACACCATATATTTT.

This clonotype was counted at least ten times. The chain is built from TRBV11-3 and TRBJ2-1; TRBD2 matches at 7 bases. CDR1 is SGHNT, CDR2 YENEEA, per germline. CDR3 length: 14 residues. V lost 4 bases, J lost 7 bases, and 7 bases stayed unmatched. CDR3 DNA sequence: TGTGCCAGCAGCTCTAGCGGATCCGGAAATGAGCAGTTCTTC. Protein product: CASSSSGSGNEQFF.

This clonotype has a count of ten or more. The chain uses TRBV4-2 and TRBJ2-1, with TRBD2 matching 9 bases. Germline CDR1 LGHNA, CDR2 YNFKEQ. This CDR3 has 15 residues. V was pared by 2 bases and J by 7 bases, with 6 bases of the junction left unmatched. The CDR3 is CASSQKREAGNEQFF. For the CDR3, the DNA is TGTGCCAGCAGCCAAAAGCGGGAGGCTGGGAATGAGCAGTTCTTC.

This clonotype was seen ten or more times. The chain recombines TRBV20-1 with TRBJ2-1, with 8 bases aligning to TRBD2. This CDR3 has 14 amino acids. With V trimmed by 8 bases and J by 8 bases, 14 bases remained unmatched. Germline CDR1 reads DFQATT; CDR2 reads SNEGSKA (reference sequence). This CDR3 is CSPTTSGHKDEQFF. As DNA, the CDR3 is TGCAGTCCGACCACTAGCGGCCATAAGGATGAGCAGTTCTTC.

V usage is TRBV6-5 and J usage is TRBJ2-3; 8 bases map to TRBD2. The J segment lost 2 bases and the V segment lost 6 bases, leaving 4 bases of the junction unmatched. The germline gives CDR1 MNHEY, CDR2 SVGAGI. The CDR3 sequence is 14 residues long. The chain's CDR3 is CASRPRGVTDTQYF. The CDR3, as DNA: TGTGCCAGCAGACCGCGGGGGGTCACAGATACGCAGTATTTT.

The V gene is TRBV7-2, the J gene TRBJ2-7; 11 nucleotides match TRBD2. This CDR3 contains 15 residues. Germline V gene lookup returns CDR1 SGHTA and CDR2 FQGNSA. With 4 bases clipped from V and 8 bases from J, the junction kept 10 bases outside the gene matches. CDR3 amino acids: CASSSFQTSGTKQYF. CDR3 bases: TGTGCCAGCAGCTCCTTCCAGACTAGCGGGACCAAGCAGTACTTC.

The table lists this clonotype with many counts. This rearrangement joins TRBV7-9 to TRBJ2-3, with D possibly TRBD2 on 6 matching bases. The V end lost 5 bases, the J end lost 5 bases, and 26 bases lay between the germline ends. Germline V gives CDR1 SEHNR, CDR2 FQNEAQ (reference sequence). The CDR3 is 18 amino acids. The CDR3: CASSAKRTLAPSGDTQYF. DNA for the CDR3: TGTGCCAGCAGCGCCAAAAGAACACTAGCACCCTCGGGAGATACGCAGTATTTT.

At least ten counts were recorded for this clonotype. The CDR3 nucleotides are TGCGCCAGCAGCTGGGGGACTGCGAACACCGGGGAGCTGTTTTTT. It translates to CASSWGTANTGELFF. The V gene is TRBV5-1, the J gene TRBJ2-2, with D maybe TRBD2 (6 bases). Trimming shortened V by 3 bases and J by 0 bases, and 9 bases separated the two germline ends. The CDR3 spans 15 residues. Germline CDR1 SGHRS, CDR2 YFSETQ.

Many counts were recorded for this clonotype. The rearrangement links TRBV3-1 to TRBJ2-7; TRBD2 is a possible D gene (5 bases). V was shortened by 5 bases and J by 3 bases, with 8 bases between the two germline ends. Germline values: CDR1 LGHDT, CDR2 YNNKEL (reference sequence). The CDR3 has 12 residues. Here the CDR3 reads CASSGRDYEQYF. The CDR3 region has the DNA TGTGCCAGCAGCGGACGGGACTACGAGCAGTACTTC.

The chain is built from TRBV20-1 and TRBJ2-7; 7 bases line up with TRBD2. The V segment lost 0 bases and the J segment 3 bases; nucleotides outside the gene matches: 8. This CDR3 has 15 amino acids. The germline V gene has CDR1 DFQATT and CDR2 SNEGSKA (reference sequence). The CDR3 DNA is TGCAGTGCTAGAGATGCCGCCTCGGGGGGCTACGAGCAGTACTTC. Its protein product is CSARDAASGGYEQYF.

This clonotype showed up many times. This chain's CDR3 is CASKIDRRGTEAFF. The CDR3 DNA follows: TGTGCCAGCAAAATTGACCGTCGGGGCACTGAAGCTTTCTTT. This chain joins TRBV6-1 and TRBJ1-1; no clear D gene. V was shortened by 7 bases and J by 4 bases, with 16 bases between the two germline ends. The CDR3 spans 14 residues. Germline CDR1 MNHNS, CDR2 SASEGT.

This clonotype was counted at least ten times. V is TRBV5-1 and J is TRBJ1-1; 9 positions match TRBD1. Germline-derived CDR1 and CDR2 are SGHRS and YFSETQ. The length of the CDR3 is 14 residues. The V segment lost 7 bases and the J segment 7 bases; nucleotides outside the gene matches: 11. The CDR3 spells CASGNRDREDEAFF. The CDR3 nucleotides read TGCGCCAGCGGAAACCGGGACAGGGAGGATGAAGCTTTCTTT.

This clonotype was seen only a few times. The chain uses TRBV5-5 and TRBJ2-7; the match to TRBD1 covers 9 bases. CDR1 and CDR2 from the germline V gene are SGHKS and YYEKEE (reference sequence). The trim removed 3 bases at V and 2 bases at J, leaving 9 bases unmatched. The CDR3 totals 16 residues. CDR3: CASSYPGTGTPYEQYF. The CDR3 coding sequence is TGTGCCAGCAGCTACCCCGGGACAGGGACCCCCTACGAGCAGTACTTC.

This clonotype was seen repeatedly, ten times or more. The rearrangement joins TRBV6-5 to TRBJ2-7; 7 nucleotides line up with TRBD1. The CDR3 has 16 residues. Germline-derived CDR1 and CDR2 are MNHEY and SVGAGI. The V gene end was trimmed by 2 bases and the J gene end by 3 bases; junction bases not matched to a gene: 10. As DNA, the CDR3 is TGTGCCAGCAGTTACAGGGGGCATGGTTGGAGCTACGAGCAGTACTTC. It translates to CASSYRGHGWSYEQYF.

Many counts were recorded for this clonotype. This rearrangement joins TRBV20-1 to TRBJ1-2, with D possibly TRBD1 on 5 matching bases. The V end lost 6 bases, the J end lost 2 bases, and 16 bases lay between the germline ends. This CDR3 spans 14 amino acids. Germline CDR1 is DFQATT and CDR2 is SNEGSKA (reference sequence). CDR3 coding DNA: TGCAGTGCCGTACCCCGGGGGGTGAACTATGGCTACACCTTC. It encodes CSAVPRGVNYGYTF.

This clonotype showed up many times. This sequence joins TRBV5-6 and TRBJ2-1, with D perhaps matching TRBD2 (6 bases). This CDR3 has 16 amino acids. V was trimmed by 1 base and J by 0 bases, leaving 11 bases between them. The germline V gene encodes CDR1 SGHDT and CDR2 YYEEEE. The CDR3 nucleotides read TGTGCCAGCAGCTTGATGGGGAGGAGCTCCTACAATGAGCAGTTCTTC. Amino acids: CASSLMGRSSYNEQFF.

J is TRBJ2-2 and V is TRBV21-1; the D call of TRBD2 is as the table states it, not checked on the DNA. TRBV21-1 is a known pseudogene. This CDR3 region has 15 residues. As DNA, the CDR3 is TGTGCCAGCAGCAACCGAGGGAGTGCCTCCGGGGAGCTGTTTTTT. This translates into CASSNRGSASGELFF.

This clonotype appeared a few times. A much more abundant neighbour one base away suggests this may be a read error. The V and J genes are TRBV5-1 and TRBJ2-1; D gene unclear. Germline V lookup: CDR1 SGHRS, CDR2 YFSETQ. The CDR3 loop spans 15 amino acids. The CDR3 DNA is TGCGCCAGCAGCTTAACGCCCAGCTCCTACAATGAGAAGTTCTTC. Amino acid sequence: CASSLTPSSYNEKFF.